These 21 T cell receptor beta chains were sequenced from one sample in a study of T cell responses to AZD1222 COVID-19 vaccine. Data came from immunoSEQ multiplex PCR; TCRdb stores just in-frame clones and leaves some out. The table lists 100,000 to 150,000 clones, roughly 89% of them singletons. The specimen was peripheral blood, collected 28 days after the second AZD1222 dose. The receptors originated from an adult who received the AZD1222 COVID-19 vaccine.

The chain uses TRBV7-7 and TRBJ2-7; unclear D gene. The V gene's germline CDR1 is SSHAT and CDR2 FNYEAQ (reference sequence). This CDR3 has 13 amino acids. Between the trimmed V and J ends, which lost 6 bases and 5 bases, there was a span of 14 bases. CDR3 DNA sequence: TGTGCCAGCAGTCGTGTATATGGGAACGAGCAGTACTTC. Encoded protein: CASSRVYGNEQYF.

The chain couples TRBV9 to TRBJ2-1; 10 positions match TRBD1. CDR1 and CDR2 (germline): SGDLS, YYNGEE. The ends lost 1 base at V and 8 bases at J; junction bases unmatched: 6. This CDR3 contains 15 residues. The CDR3 protein is CASSVSGQGGDEQFF. The CDR3 nucleotides are TGTGCCAGCAGCGTATCAGGACAGGGGGGCGATGAGCAGTTCTTC.

The chain recombines TRBV10-1 with TRBJ2-1; 7 nucleotides line up with TRBD1. With 3 bases clipped from V and 5 bases from J, the junction kept 19 bases outside the gene matches. The length of the CDR3 is 19 residues. CDR1 WNHNN and CDR2 SYGVQD come from the germline V gene (reference sequence). The DNA for the CDR3 is TGCGCCAGCAGTGATAGGTCCCGGGACAGCGACCAAAAGGACAATGAGCAGTTCTTC. The encoded protein is CASSDRSRDSDQKDNEQFF.

This clone was seen a handful of times. V and J are TRBV7-2 and TRBJ1-1; D call uncertain. This CDR3 has 14 amino acids. Trimming removed 5 bases at V and 4 bases at J, with 14 bases between. Per germline, CDR1 SGHTA and CDR2 FQGNSA. The CDR3 DNA is TGTGCCAGCAGCCCAGAGTACGCTGGCACTGAAGCTTTCTTT. Its translation: CASSPEYAGTEAFF.

This chain joins TRBV30 and TRBJ2-1, with 9 positions matching TRBD2. Germline CDR1 reads GTSNPN; CDR2 reads SVGIG (reference sequence). This CDR3 spans 12 amino acids. V was pared by 0 bases and J by 14 bases, with 5 bases of the junction left unmatched. CDR3 protein: CAWSVLAGGEFF. The DNA for the CDR3 is TGTGCCTGGAGTGTACTGGCGGGGGGGGAGTTCTTC.

Of note for this clone: The sample holds other DNA sequences that translate to the same CDR3. The chain employs TRBV6-1 and TRBJ1-5, with a weak D call TRBD1 (5 bases). The germline V gene encodes CDR1 MNHNS and CDR2 SASEGT. The CDR3 spans 14 residues. V was shortened by 1 base and J by 4 bases, with 8 bases between the two germline ends. The CDR3: CASSEVTVNQPQHF. The CDR3 DNA reads as TGTGCCAGCAGTGAAGTGACAGTGAATCAGCCCCAGCATTTT.

The V and J genes are TRBV24-1 and TRBJ2-2; 9 bases agree with TRBD1. Germline loops: CDR1 KGHDR, CDR2 SFDVKD. Unmatched junction bases numbered 7, after V lost 0 bases and J lost 6 bases. The CDR3 consists of 17 residues. CDR3 residues: CATSDLTGTGMAGELFF. Here the CDR3 DNA reads TGTGCCACCAGTGATTTGACCGGGACAGGGATGGCCGGGGAGCTGTTTTTT.

The chain employs TRBV5-6 and TRBJ2-6, with D unresolved. The CDR3 spans 14 residues. V shed 5 bases and J shed 0 bases, with 6 bases lying between them. Germline assignment: CDR1 SGHDT and CDR2 YYEEEE. CDR3 coding DNA: TGTGCCAGCAGGGCTCTCTCTGGGGCCAACGTCCTGACTTTC. Residues: CASRALSGANVLTF.

V gene TRBV27 combines with J gene TRBJ1-5; D might be TRBD1 (6 bases). Germline lookup yields CDR1 MNHEY and CDR2 SMNVEV (reference sequence). V was clipped by 6 bases and J by 7 bases, with 13 bases between them. This CDR3 comprises 13 residues. The CDR3 DNA reads TGTGCCAGCAGACCAGGGGTGGGACAGCCCCAGCATTTT. Translating it yields CASRPGVGQPQHF.

This chain uses TRBV6-5 with TRBJ2-3; 11 nucleotides align to TRBD2. The CDR3 is made up of 16 amino acids. V shed 2 bases and J 6 bases; nucleotides not matched to a gene: 7. Germline CDR1 MNHEY, CDR2 SVGAGI. CDR3 in DNA: TGTGCCAGCAGTTACGGTATAGCGGGAGGGCCGGATACGCAGTATTTT. Translated, it gives CASSYGIAGGPDTQYF.

J is TRBJ2-1 and V is TRBV7-3, with D possibly being TRBD2 (5 bases). This CDR3 spans 13 amino acids. Germline V gene sequence: CDR1 SGHTA, CDR2 FQGTGA. V dropped 3 bases and J dropped 6 bases, with 9 bases sitting between them. CDR3 region: CASSLQRVNEQFF. CDR3 nucleotide sequence: TGTGCCAGCAGCTTGCAGAGGGTCAATGAGCAGTTCTTC.

The rearrangement joins TRBV18 to TRBJ2-5; possible D gene TRBD1, 5 bases. The length of the CDR3 is 13 residues. Germline values: CDR1 KGHSH, CDR2 LQKENI. Deletions cut 2 bases from V and 1 base from J, with 5 bases between. The CDR3 region has the DNA TGTGCCAGCTCACCAGGGGCCCAAGAGACCCAGTACTTC. This sequence encodes CASSPGAQETQYF.

The chain links TRBV11-2 to TRBJ1-2; D not certain. CDR3 size: 15 residues. The germline gives CDR1 SGHAT, CDR2 FQNNGV. Between the trimmed V and J ends, which lost 5 bases and 4 bases, there was a span of 17 bases. This chain's CDR3 is CASSPERQIFYGYTF. The CDR3 DNA is TGTGCCAGCAGCCCCGAGAGGCAAATATTCTATGGCTACACCTTC.

The genes are TRBV7-2 and TRBJ2-3; D might be TRBD2 (6 bases). Looked up from germline, CDR1 is SGHTA and CDR2 is FQGNSA. The CDR3 has 15 amino acids. V was clipped by 5 bases and J by 1 base, with 13 bases between them. The CDR3 nucleotides are TGTGCCAGCAGCCCAAGGAGGGGTGGCACAGATACGCAGTATTTT. Residues: CASSPRRGGTDTQYF.

The chain couples TRBV29-1 to TRBJ1-4; possibly TRBD1 for D (5 bases). The germline CDR1 and CDR2 sequences are SQVTM and ANQGSEA. This CDR3 is built from 14 residues. Trimming stripped 6 bases from V and 1 base from J, with 12 bases between. CDR3 in amino acids: CSVRQGGTNEKLFF. CDR3 in DNA: TGCAGCGTGCGCCAGGGAGGAACTAATGAAAAACTGTTTTTT.

The chain joins TRBV9 to TRBJ1-6; no clear D. Trimming stripped 7 bases from V and 10 bases from J, with 12 bases between. Germline V gene sequence: CDR1 SGDLS, CDR2 YYNGEE. The CDR3 runs 12 residues. In DNA form, the CDR3 reads TGTGCCAGCGCCAGAGGAGGATCACCCCTCCACTTT. Translation: CASARGGSPLHF.

This clone was recorded only once. The CDR3: CASSQDPGGLNYGYTF. DNA of the CDR3: TGCGCCAGCAGCCAAGACCCAGGGGGCTTAAACTATGGCTACACCTTC. This chain joins TRBV4-1 and TRBJ1-2, with 8 bases that match TRBD1. The V segment lost 0 bases and the J segment 2 bases; nucleotides outside the gene matches: 5. This CDR3 has 16 amino acids. Germline CDR1 is MGHRA and CDR2 is YSYEKL.

This sequence joins TRBV15 and TRBJ2-1; TRBD2 is a possible D gene (5 bases). Trimming cost V 0 bases and J 3 bases, with 12 bases left between them. Germline V gene sequence: CDR1 LNHNV, CDR2 YYDKDF (reference sequence). The CDR3 consists of 16 residues. CDR3 DNA: TGTGCCACCAGCAGAGATAGGCTGGAGGTCTACAATGAGCAGTTCTTC. Amino acid sequence: CATSRDRLEVYNEQFF.

The chain employs TRBV15 and TRBJ1-5; D is unresolved. Germline CDR1 reads LNHNV; CDR2 reads YYDKDF (reference sequence). CDR3 length equals 14 residues. V lost 0 bases, J lost 9 bases, and 12 bases lay in between. CDR3 in amino acids: CATSREETGRPQHF. The CDR3 DNA is TGTGCCACCAGCAGAGAGGAAACTGGTCGGCCCCAGCATTTT.

Note on this clone: Different DNA sequences within this sample yield the same CDR3. The chain recombines TRBV5-1 with TRBJ1-3; weak D call: TRBD1 (5 bases). V lost 0 bases and J lost 4, with 8 bases in between. CDR1 and CDR2 from the germline V gene are SGHRS and YFSETQ. The CDR3 length is 14 residues. For the CDR3, the DNA is TGCGCCAGCAGCTTGGCGGGGGTCGGAAACACCATATATTTT. Translation gives CASSLAGVGNTIYF.

The CDR3 DNA follows: TGTGCCAGCAGCTCAGCCTACAGCGGGAGGGGGGACAATGAGCAGTTCTTC. Translating it yields CASSSAYSGRGDNEQFF. J is TRBJ2-1 and V is TRBV9; the match to TRBD2 covers 10 bases. Germline CDR1 is SGDLS and CDR2 is YYNGEE. This CDR3 is built from 17 residues. V gave up 4 bases and J gave up 5 bases; unmatched junction bases: 12.